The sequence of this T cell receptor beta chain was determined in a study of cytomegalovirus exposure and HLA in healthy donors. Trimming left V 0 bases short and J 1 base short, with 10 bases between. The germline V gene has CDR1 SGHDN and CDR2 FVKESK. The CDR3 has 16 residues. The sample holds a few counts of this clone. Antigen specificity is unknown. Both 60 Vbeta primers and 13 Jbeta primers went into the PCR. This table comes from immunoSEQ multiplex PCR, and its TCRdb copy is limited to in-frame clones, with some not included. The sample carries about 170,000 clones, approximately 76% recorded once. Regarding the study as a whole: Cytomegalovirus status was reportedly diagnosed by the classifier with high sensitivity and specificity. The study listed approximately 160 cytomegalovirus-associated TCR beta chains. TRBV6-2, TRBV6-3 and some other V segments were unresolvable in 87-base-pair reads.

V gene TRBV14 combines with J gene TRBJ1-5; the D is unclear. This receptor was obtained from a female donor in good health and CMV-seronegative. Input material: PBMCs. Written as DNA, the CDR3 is TGTGCCAGCAGCCAAGATCGACCGAGGAGCAATCAGCCCCAGCATTTT. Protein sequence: CASSQDRPRSNQPQHF. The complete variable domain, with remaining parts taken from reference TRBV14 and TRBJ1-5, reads EAGVTQFPSHSVIEKGQTVTLRCDPISGHDNLYWYRRVMGKEIKFLLHFVKESKQDESGMPNNRFLAERTGGTYSTLKVQPAELEDSGVYFCASSQDRPRSNQPQHFGDGTRLSIL.